The 28 T cell receptor beta chains below come from one sample, sequenced in a study of response to subunit inactivated influenza vaccine (dated by TCRdb to 2016 to 2019). Library generation was performed with RT-PCR. TCRdb lists the instrument as Illumina HiSeq 2500. The public reads were reprocessed in TCRdb via fastp at Q25 and MiXCR, keeping in-frame beta chains. Rows with one shared CDR3 protein collapse into an entry with the most common genes and DNA. The sample table shows 610,000 or so distinct CDR3 sequences, and about 15% are seen once. 11% of the sample goes to the ten largest clones. Source: PBMCs from blood, taken 11 to 12 days after vaccination. All receptors derive from a man aged 45 to 65 who received an inactivated influenza vaccine. Donor details come from another sample of the same person, matched by shared clones.

This clonotype has only a few counts. The chain is built from TRBV29-1 and TRBJ1-1; D gene uncertain. V was cut by 4 bases and J by 6 bases, with 12 bases left in between. The CDR3 is 12 amino acids. The germline V gene has CDR1 SQVTM and CDR2 ANQGSEA. The CDR3 DNA is TGCAGCGTTGTAGTGGGGAGTCCTGAAGCTTTCTTT. Translation gives CSVVVGSPEAFF.

This clonotype was counted many times. The rearrangement joins TRBV6-1 to TRBJ2-2; perhaps TRBD1 as D (5 bases). The V gene's germline CDR1 is MNHNS and CDR2 SASEGT. The CDR3 extends over 14 amino acids. Deletions cut 3 bases from V and 4 bases from J, with 9 bases between. Written as DNA, the CDR3 is TGTGCCAGCAGTGACAGGGCGTCCACCGGGGAGCTGTTTTTT. As protein: CASSDRASTGELFF.

A word on this clonotype: Given a much more abundant clone one base away, this may be a read error. V usage is TRBV4-2 and J usage is TRBJ1-5; the D gene is possibly TRBD1 (6 bases). This CDR3 region has 14 residues. CDR1 is LGHNA, CDR2 YNFKEQ, per germline. This CDR3 is CTSSQAGAGQPQHF. CDR3 DNA sequence: TGTACCAGCAGCCAGGCAGGGGCGGGTCAGCCCCAGCATTTT.

The V call is TRBV14, the J call TRBJ2-1; the D gene is possibly TRBD2 (6 bases). V dropped 4 bases and J dropped 1 base, with 14 bases sitting between them. CDR1 is SGHDN, CDR2 FVKESK, per germline. The CDR3 has 16 residues. The CDR3 is CASSPLSGVSYNEQFF. The CDR3 nucleotides are TGTGCCAGCAGCCCCCTCTCGGGAGTGTCCTACAATGAGCAGTTCTTC.

The table lists this clonotype with a few counts. The chain couples TRBV9 to TRBJ2-2; D is undetermined. The CDR3 loop spans 14 amino acids. The V end was cut by 1 base, the J end by 5 bases, with 9 bases between. Germline V CDR1 and CDR2: SGDLS, YYNGEE. CDR3 bases: TGTGCCAGCAGCGTATTCGCCGGAACCGGGGAGCTGTTTTTT. As protein: CASSVFAGTGELFF.

This chain links TRBV6-5 with TRBJ2-2; 10 bases fit TRBD1. The CDR3 runs to 15 residues. From germline, CDR1 is MNHEY and CDR2 SVGAGI. V gave up 4 bases and J gave up 7 bases; unmatched junction bases: 6. Here the CDR3 reads CASSSGTGADGELFF. Written as DNA, the CDR3 is TGTGCCAGCAGTTCCGGGACAGGGGCTGACGGGGAGCTGTTTTTT.

The chain couples TRBV25-1 to TRBJ2-5; 13 positions agree with TRBD2. Germline V gene sequence: CDR1 MGHDK, CDR2 SYGVNS. V gave up 4 bases and J gave up 0 bases; unmatched junction bases: 5. This CDR3 comprises 17 residues. The DNA of the CDR3 is TGTGCCAGCAGTGGGGACGGGACTAGCGGGGACCAAGAGACCCAGTACTTC. Its translation: CASSGDGTSGDQETQYF.

In its sample, this clonotype was seen a few times. The V call is TRBV9, the J call TRBJ2-5; possible D gene TRBD1, 7 bases. V gave up 3 bases and J gave up 5 bases, with 11 bases separating them. Germline V gene data show CDR1 as SGDLS and CDR2 as YYNGEE. The CDR3 sequence is 13 residues long. The CDR3 DNA reads TGTGCCAGCAGCGGGACAGGAGGGGAGACCCAGTACTTC. The encoded protein is CASSGTGGETQYF.

This clonotype came up a few times. The V and J genes are TRBV10-3 and TRBJ1-1; TRBD1 is a possible D gene (5 bases). The V gene lost 3 bases and the J gene lost 1 base, with 15 bases spanning the gap. Germline V gives CDR1 ENHRY, CDR2 SYGVKD. CDR3 length equals 16 residues. CDR3 region: CAISEAGIGGNTEAFF. In nucleotides, the CDR3 is TGTGCCATCAGTGAAGCCGGGATTGGGGGGAACACTGAAGCTTTCTTT.

This clonotype was seen more than once but under ten times. The V gene is TRBV3-1, the J gene TRBJ2-5; D is undetermined. V shed 5 bases and J shed 3 bases, with 10 bases lying between them. This CDR3 region has 13 residues. Germline V gene data show CDR1 as LGHDT and CDR2 as YNNKEL (reference sequence). The CDR3 coding sequence is TGTGCCAGCAGCGGACGACAAAAAGAGACCCAGTACTTC. This sequence encodes CASSGRQKETQYF.

This clonotype was seen just once. The rearrangement links TRBV5-1 to TRBJ2-7; D perhaps matches TRBD1 (5 bases). CDR3 size: 17 residues. V shed 4 bases and J shed 3 bases, with 23 bases lying between them. The germline CDR1 and CDR2 sequences are SGHRS and YFSETQ. The DNA for the CDR3 is TGCGCCAGCAGCCCTTACTATAACAGACAGACCCTCTACGAGCAGTACTTC. As protein: CASSPYYNRQTLYEQYF.

The gene calls are TRBV20-1 and TRBJ2-1, with 12 positions matching TRBD2. Germline V CDR1 and CDR2: DFQATT, SNEGSKA (reference sequence). V was pared by 1 base and J by 0 bases, with 7 bases of the junction left unmatched. The CDR3 has 18 amino acids. The CDR3 is CSARGTSGDQSSYNEQFF. The CDR3, as DNA: TGCAGTGCTAGAGGGACTAGCGGGGACCAATCCTCCTACAATGAGCAGTTCTTC.

The genes are TRBV7-8 and TRBJ1-1; no reliable D call. Germline V gene lookup returns CDR1 SGHVS and CDR2 FQNEAQ. Between the trimmed V and J ends, which lost 5 bases and 0 bases, there was a span of 13 bases. This CDR3 has 15 amino acids. The CDR3 nucleotides read TGTGCCAGCAGCCCGGATGGCAGAATGAACACTGAAGCTTTCTTT. Protein: CASSPDGRMNTEAFF.

The genes are TRBV19 and TRBJ2-3, with TRBD1 as a possible D gene (5 bases). Looked up from germline, CDR1 is LNHDA and CDR2 is SQIVND (reference sequence). V was cut by 3 bases and J by 6 bases, with 13 bases left in between. The CDR3 is 14 residues long. The chain's CDR3 is CASSILGPYDTQYF. In DNA, the CDR3 is TGTGCCAGTAGTATTCTGGGGCCTTACGATACGCAGTATTTT.

This clonotype was counted a few times. The chain is built from TRBV20-1 and TRBJ2-7, with TRBD2 matching over 8 bases. From germline, CDR1 is DFQATT and CDR2 SNEGSKA (reference sequence). V was pared by 0 bases and J by 5 bases, with 9 bases of the junction left unmatched. The length of the CDR3 is 15 residues. Written as DNA, the CDR3 is TGCAGTGCTAGAGATGGAGCTAGCGGGTCAAACGAGCAGTACTTC. It codes for CSARDGASGSNEQYF.

V is TRBV27 and J is TRBJ2-7; D ambiguous. Per the germline V gene, CDR1 is MNHEY and CDR2 is SMNVEV (reference sequence). V was pared by 3 bases and J by 3 bases, with 18 bases between. The CDR3 totals 16 residues. This CDR3 reads CASSFLQAGPYYEQYF. The DNA for the CDR3 is TGTGCCAGCAGTTTCCTCCAGGCAGGCCCCTACTACGAGCAGTACTTC.

This clonotype was seen at least ten times. This rearrangement joins TRBV7-9 to TRBJ2-7; 14 bases fit TRBD2. J lost 4 bases, V lost 1 base, and 0 bases had no gene match. Germline V gene data show CDR1 as SEHNR and CDR2 as FQNEAQ (reference sequence). The CDR3 is made up of 15 amino acids. The CDR3 here is CASSLGTSGRYEQYF. As DNA, the CDR3 is TGTGCCAGCAGCTTAGGGACTAGCGGGAGGTACGAGCAGTACTTC.

The table lists this clonotype with a few counts. The rearrangement links TRBV18 to TRBJ2-3; 9 nucleotides line up with TRBD2. Germline V CDR1 and CDR2: KGHSH, LQKENI. This CDR3 has 17 residues. J lost 2 bases, V lost 3 bases, and 9 bases had no gene match. CDR3 in amino acids: CASSPSYGGGATDTQYF. The CDR3, as DNA: TGTGCCAGCTCACCGTCCTATGGCGGGGGGGCCACAGATACGCAGTATTTT. Drawing the rest from reference TRBV18 and TRBJ2-3, the complete variable domain is NAGVMQNPRHLVRRRGQEARLRCSPMKGHSHVYWYRQLPEEGLKFMVYLQKENIIDESGMPKERFSAEFPKEGPSILRIQQVVRGDSAAYFCASSPSYGGGATDTQYFGPGTRLTVL.

This clonotype occurred a few times. V usage is TRBV28 and J usage is TRBJ1-4; 8 bases map to TRBD1. Germline V gives CDR1 MDHEN, CDR2 SYDVKM. V was clipped by 6 bases and J by 13 bases; unmatched bases: 10. The CDR3 contains 13 residues. The CDR3 nucleotides are TGTGCCAGCAGCCGCCCGGGACAGGCAGGACTGTTTTTT. It yields the protein CASSRPGQAGLFF.

The rearrangement uses TRBV10-2 and TRBJ2-4; D call uncertain. Germline lookup yields CDR1 WSHSY and CDR2 SAAADI. The CDR3 is 15 amino acids. V was shortened by 4 bases and J by 0 bases, with 10 bases between the two germline ends. For the CDR3, the DNA is TGCGCCAGCAGTGCAGATTCTAAAGCCAAAAACATTCAGTACTTC. Its protein is CASSADSKAKNIQYF.

The rearrangement uses TRBV12-3 or TRBV12-4 and TRBJ2-5; tentatively, D is TRBD1 or TRBD2 (5 bases each). There are 14 residues in the CDR3. V gave up 2 bases and J gave up 3 bases, with 10 bases separating them. The DNA for the CDR3 is TGTGCCAGCAGTTTATTTGGGGGAGAAGAGACCCAGTACTTC. Encoded protein: CASSLFGGEETQYF.

The J gene is TRBJ2-3, the V gene TRBV4-3, with 10 nucleotides matching TRBD2. The J segment lost 7 bases and the V segment lost 4 bases, leaving 11 bases of the junction unmatched. The CDR3 extends over 16 amino acids. Germline V gene lookup returns CDR1 LGHNA and CDR2 YSLEER. The CDR3 region has the DNA TGCGCCAGCAGCCGACTTAGCGGGGGGCCGAGTTATACGCAGTATTTT. This codes for CASSRLSGGPSYTQYF.

This chain uses TRBV19 with TRBJ2-1; the D gene is possibly TRBD2 (5 bases). Trimming took 8 bases from V and 0 from J, leaving 11 bases between them. This CDR3 has 14 residues. Germline V CDR1 and CDR2: LNHDA, SQIVND (reference sequence). CDR3 protein: CASGSGSSYNEQFF. The DNA of the CDR3 is TGTGCCAGTGGTAGTGGGAGCTCCTACAATGAGCAGTTCTTC.

This sequence joins TRBV15 and TRBJ1-1; no clear D. The CDR3 is 16 residues long. Germline loops: CDR1 LNHNV, CDR2 YYDKDF (reference sequence). Trimming took off 0 bases at V and 4 bases at J, with 15 bases between the two ends. CDR3 sequence reads: CATSRETAAKGTEAFF. CDR3 bases: TGTGCCACCAGCAGAGAAACGGCGGCCAAGGGCACTGAAGCTTTCTTT.

This clonotype came up a few times. V gene TRBV10-3 combines with J gene TRBJ2-3; 10 nucleotides agree with TRBD2. The V gene's germline CDR1 is ENHRY and CDR2 SYGVKD. Trimming at V came to 8 bases and at J to 6 bases, leaving 8 bases not matched to a gene. The CDR3 covers 14 residues. The CDR3 is CAISRASGGDTQYF. The CDR3 nucleotides read TGTGCCATCTCGAGGGCTAGCGGGGGTGATACGCAGTATTTT.

The genes are TRBV29-1 and TRBJ2-5; the D is unclear. Germline loops: CDR1 SQVTM, CDR2 ANQGSEA. V lost 5 bases and J 1 base, leaving 2 bases between the germline ends. This CDR3 contains 10 residues. CDR3: CSVFQETQYF. CDR3 nucleotide sequence: TGCAGCGTTTTCCAAGAGACCCAGTACTTC.

The chain carries TRBV6-5 and TRBJ2-5, with TRBD2 matching 7 bases. V lost 2 bases, J lost 0 bases, and 6 bases stayed unmatched. CDR3 length equals 16 residues. CDR1 MNHEY and CDR2 SVGAGI come from the germline V gene. CDR3 DNA sequence: TGTGCCAGCAGTTACCCGGGAGGAGGGGACCAAGAGACCCAGTACTTC. Translating gives CASSYPGGGDQETQYF.

This clonotype was seen only a few times. The chain uses TRBV6-2 or TRBV6-3 and TRBJ2-4; D is perhaps TRBD2 (5 bases). Germline lookup yields CDR1 MNHEY and CDR2 SVGEGT. Trimming removed 6 bases at V and 0 bases at J, with 12 bases between. The CDR3 consists of 15 residues. Written as DNA, the CDR3 is TGTGCCAGCAGCCGACCACTAGGAGCCAAAAACATTCAGTACTTC. Amino acid sequence: CASSRPLGAKNIQYF.